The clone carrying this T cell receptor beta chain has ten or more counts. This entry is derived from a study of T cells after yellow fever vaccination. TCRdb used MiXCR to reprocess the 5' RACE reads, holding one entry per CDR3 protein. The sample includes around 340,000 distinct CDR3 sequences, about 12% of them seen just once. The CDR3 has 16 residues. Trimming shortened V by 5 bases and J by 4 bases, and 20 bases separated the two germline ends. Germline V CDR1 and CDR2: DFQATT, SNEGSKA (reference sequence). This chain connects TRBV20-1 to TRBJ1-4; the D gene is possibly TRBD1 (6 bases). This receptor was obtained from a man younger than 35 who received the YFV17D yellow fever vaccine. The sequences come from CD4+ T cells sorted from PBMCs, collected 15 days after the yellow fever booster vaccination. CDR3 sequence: CSARRGSSIVNEKLFF. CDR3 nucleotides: TGCAGTGCTCGCAGGGGCTCCTCCATTGTTAATGAAAAACTGTTTTTT.